The clone carrying this T cell receptor (beta chain) came up a few times. The data were taken from a study of identical twins. Via MiXCR, TCRdb re-called the 5' RACE reads, giving one row per CDR3 protein. The table lists 640,000 or so distinct CDR3 sequences, 5.5% to 6.5% of them singletons. Losses at the gene ends were 5 bases for V and 12 bases for J; bases not matched to a gene: 14. Germline assignment: CDR1 SEHNR and CDR2 FQNEAQ (reference sequence). The CDR3 is 14 amino acids. V is TRBV7-9 and J is TRBJ1-2; 8 nucleotides line up with TRBD1. Source material: naive T cells sorted from blood. This clonotype originated in a man aged 18 to 29 in good health. The CDR3 region has the DNA TGTGCCAGCAGCCCCGGGGGCCTCCAGGGGGCAAACACCTTC. Amino acid sequence: CASSPGGLQGANTF.